The 30 T cell receptor beta chains below all came from one sample that was sequenced in a study of shared clonotypes between healthy human individuals. Clones were read by immunoSEQ multiplex PCR, and TCRdb kept only the in-frame ones, dropping some. The repertoire includes more than 550,000 clones, less than 95% of them detected once, and 30% to 35% sits in the top ten. Sequencing used memory CD8+ T cells from PBMCs. Subset noted: CD45RO+ cells pooled with CCR7-negative TemRA cells. These receptor sequences come from a man in his late teens or twenties in good health. Some clones in this sample may be carry-over from other donors' samples.

This clone was counted once. The chain is built from TRBV5-1 and TRBJ2-1; D gene ambiguous. V was clipped by 2 bases and J by 4 bases, with 25 bases between them. CDR1 is SGHRS, CDR2 YFSETQ, per germline. The CDR3 runs to 19 residues. This CDR3 reads CASSLHSLMELDPYNEQFF. In DNA form, the CDR3 reads TGCGCCAGCAGCTTACATTCTCTGATGGAGCTTGATCCATACAATGAGCAGTTCTTC.

The chain carries TRBV7-9 and TRBJ2-1, with TRBD1 as a possible D gene (8 bases). V was clipped by 4 bases and J by 9 bases, with 25 bases between them. Per germline, CDR1 SEHNR and CDR2 FQNEAQ (reference sequence). CDR3 size: 17 residues. This CDR3 reads CASSSSRTGRGRGEQFF. The CDR3 bases are TGTGCCAGCAGCTCGTCCCGGACAGGGAGGGGTCGGGGTGAGCAGTTCTTC.

This chain connects TRBV19 to TRBJ1-5; TRBD1 aligns across 10 bases. V lost 4 bases to trimming and J lost 0 bases; unmatched junction nucleotides: 3. The CDR3 is 16 amino acids. Germline V gene lookup returns CDR1 LNHDA and CDR2 SQIVND (reference sequence). The CDR3: CASSTDRGNSNQPQHF. The CDR3 nucleotides are TGTGCCAGTAGTACGGACAGGGGGAATAGCAATCAGCCCCAGCATTTT.

The chain is built from TRBV4-3 and TRBJ2-7, with D unresolved. CDR3 length equals 15 residues. V was cut by 1 base and J by 2 bases, with 12 bases left in between. The germline gives CDR1 LGHNA, CDR2 YSLEER. CDR3 residues: CASSQVLFPTYEQYF. The CDR3 nucleotides read TGCGCCAGCAGCCAAGTTCTTTTCCCCACCTACGAGCAGTACTTC.

The chain links TRBV28 to TRBJ1-2; D ambiguous. CDR3 length: 13 residues. Trimming removed 5 bases from V and 3 bases from J, with 10 bases in between. Looked up from germline, CDR1 is MDHEN and CDR2 is SYDVKM. CDR3 loop: CASSGVVDYGYTF. The CDR3 DNA reads as TGTGCCAGCAGTGGGGTGGTGGACTATGGCTACACCTTC.

The rearrangement joins TRBV28 to TRBJ1-2; 12 bases fit TRBD1. CDR3 length: 15 amino acids. Germline CDR1 MDHEN, CDR2 SYDVKM. J gave up 5 bases and V 8 bases, and 9 bases lay outside the gene matches. The CDR3 spells CASLRDRGLTYGYTF. CDR3 bases: TGTGCCAGCCTCCGGGACAGGGGGCTGACGTATGGCTACACCTTC.

This chain joins TRBV28 and TRBJ2-3; 8 nucleotides agree with TRBD2. Losses at the gene ends were 6 bases for V and 3 bases for J; bases not matched to a gene: 8. Germline CDR1 is MDHEN and CDR2 is SYDVKM. This CDR3 is 15 amino acids long. The CDR3 DNA is TGTGCCAGCAGCTTGGGGAGCGGGAGAACAGATACGCAGTATTTT. Residues: CASSLGSGRTDTQYF.

J is TRBJ2-2 and V is TRBV5-8, with D tentatively TRBD1 (5 bases). Germline lookup yields CDR1 SGHTS and CDR2 YDEGEE. This CDR3 is 17 amino acids long. V was trimmed by 6 bases and J by 6 bases, leaving 24 bases between them. Written as DNA, the CDR3 is TGTGCCAGCAACAATCAACGCAGTTCAGGGTTAGCCGGGGAGCTGTTTTTT. Amino acids: CASNNQRSSGLAGELFF. The complete variable domain, with remaining parts taken from reference TRBV5-8 and TRBJ2-2, reads EAGVTQSPTHLIKTRGQQATLRCSPISGHTSVYWYQQALGLGLQFLLWYDEGEERNRGNFPPRFSGRQFPNYSSELNVNALELEDSALYLCASNNQRSSGLAGELFFGEGSRLTVL.

The J gene is TRBJ2-1, the V gene TRBV7-2; D unclear. The CDR3 is 13 residues long. Germline V gene lookup returns CDR1 SGHTA and CDR2 FQGNSA. Trimming removed 2 bases at V and 5 bases at J, with 7 bases between. In nucleotides, the CDR3 is TGTGCCAGCAGCTTATACGGTAACAATGAGCAGTTCTTC. Amino acids: CASSLYGNNEQFF. Complete variable domain (other parts from reference TRBV7-2 and TRBJ2-1): GAGVSQSPSNKVTEKGKDVELRCDPISGHTALYWYRQSLGQGLEFLIYFQGNSAPDKSGLPSDRFSAERTGGSVSTLTIQRTQQEDSAVYLCASSLYGNNEQFFGPGTRLTVL.

V gene TRBV27 combines with J gene TRBJ2-7, with a tentative D call TRBD2 (6 bases). With 6 bases removed from V and 4 bases from J, the gap between germline ends came to 19 bases. This CDR3 has 15 residues. Germline CDR1 and CDR2: MNHEY and SMNVEV (reference sequence). CDR3 loop: CASSPLREYIYEQYF. The DNA of the CDR3 is TGTGCCAGCAGCCCCCTCCGGGAGTATATTTACGAGCAGTACTTC.

The chain uses TRBV19 and TRBJ2-2; D is possibly TRBD1 (5 bases). Germline loops: CDR1 LNHDA, CDR2 SQIVND (reference sequence). CDR3 size: 13 residues. The V gene lost 11 bases and the J gene lost 3 bases, with 13 bases spanning the gap. CDR3 in DNA: TGTGCCGCGGCAGGGTCCTACACCGGGGAGCTGTTTTTT. The encoded protein is CAAAGSYTGELFF.

V is TRBV7-8 and J is TRBJ2-7; no reliable D call. The germline V and J ends were trimmed by 1 base and 2 bases, with 12 bases remaining between them. The CDR3 covers 15 residues. The germline gives CDR1 SGHVS, CDR2 FQNEAQ. DNA for the CDR3: TGTGCCAGCAGCTTAGTGGGCAGGTCGACCTACGAGCAGTACTTC. Translating gives CASSLVGRSTYEQYF. The entire variable domain, with the rest obtained from reference TRBV7-8 and TRBJ2-7, is as follows: GAGVSQSPRYKVAKRGQDVALRCDPISGHVSLFWYQQALGQGPEFLTYFQNEAQLDKSGLPSDRFFAERPEGSVSTLKIQRTQQEDSAVYLCASSLVGRSTYEQYFGPGTRLTVT.

The chain carries TRBV10-2 and TRBJ2-7; perhaps TRBD2 as D (5 bases). This CDR3 spans 14 amino acids. Germline V gene lookup returns CDR1 WSHSY and CDR2 SAAADI. V lost 2 bases and J 6 bases, leaving 14 bases between the germline ends. CDR3 sequence: CASSEPTIYGEQYF. CDR3 coding DNA: TGCGCCAGCAGTGAGCCGACTATCTACGGCGAGCAGTACTTC.

The chain links TRBV27 to TRBJ1-5, with D possibly TRBD1 on 6 matching bases. Germline CDR1 reads MNHEY; CDR2 reads SMNVEV (reference sequence). The CDR3 spans 14 residues. V was shortened by 4 bases and J by 4 bases, with 11 bases between the two germline ends. The CDR3 DNA is TGTGCCAGCAGTTACAGGGTAGGAAATCAGCCCCAGCATTTT. Its protein product is CASSYRVGNQPQHF.

The chain couples TRBV19 to TRBJ2-7, with 9 bases fitting TRBD1. Losses at the gene ends were 6 bases for V and 4 bases for J; bases not matched to a gene: 10. Germline CDR1 and CDR2: LNHDA and SQIVND (reference sequence). CDR3 length equals 15 residues. The CDR3 here is CASRDQDRGTYEQYF. The CDR3 bases are TGTGCCAGTAGGGACCAGGACAGGGGTACATACGAGCAGTACTTC.

The chain uses TRBV5-5 and TRBJ1-4; D unclear. Germline CDR1 is SGHKS and CDR2 is YYEKEE (reference sequence). Trimming took off 4 bases at V and 4 bases at J, with 17 bases between the two ends. CDR3 length equals 16 residues. The CDR3 here is CASSPQATPVNEKLFF. DNA of the CDR3: TGTGCCAGCAGCCCTCAGGCAACCCCGGTTAATGAAAAACTGTTTTTT.

The chain is built from TRBV27 and TRBJ1-5; D remains ambiguous. The germline V and J ends were trimmed by 6 bases and 2 bases, with 11 bases remaining between them. This CDR3 comprises 14 residues. The germline CDR1 and CDR2 sequences are MNHEY and SMNVEV (reference sequence). Here the CDR3 DNA reads TGTGCCAGCAGCCCGCTGATGGGCAATCAGCCCCAGCATTTT. Amino acids: CASSPLMGNQPQHF.

The genes are TRBV28 and TRBJ2-7; TRBD2 aligns across 10 bases. Unmatched junction bases numbered 10, after V lost 5 bases and J lost 6 bases. Germline CDR1 and CDR2: MDHEN and SYDVKM. The CDR3 sequence is 15 residues long. In DNA form, the CDR3 reads TGTGCCAGCAGTCCCTTTCGGCTAGCGGGAGTCGAGCAGTACTTC. The encoded protein is CASSPFRLAGVEQYF.

In its sample, this clone was seen once. The CDR3 here is CASSNSGSSGNTIYF. The CDR3 DNA reads as TGTGCCAGCAGCAATTCCGGGAGCTCTGGAAACACCATATATTTT. The V and J genes are TRBV9 and TRBJ1-3; D remains unclear. Trimming shortened V by 4 bases and J by 0 bases, and 11 bases separated the two germline ends. CDR3 length: 15 amino acids. Germline V gene data show CDR1 as SGDLS and CDR2 as YYNGEE.

A single count supports this clone. The chain links TRBV28 to TRBJ1-5; D gene ambiguous. The ends were cut back, 6 bases at V and 4 bases at J, with 4 bases in the middle. This CDR3 has 11 residues. Germline loops: CDR1 MDHEN, CDR2 SYDVKM. The CDR3 DNA reads TGTGCCAGCAGCCAAAATCAGCCCCAGCATTTT. This encodes CASSQNQPQHF.

This chain links TRBV10-3 with TRBJ1-1; D gene unclear. This CDR3 region has 14 residues. The V and J ends lost 4 bases and 1 base respectively, with 10 bases between them. The germline gives CDR1 ENHRY, CDR2 SYGVKD. CDR3 in DNA: TGTGCCATCAGTGTGGGCGGAGAGAACACTGAAGCTTTCTTT. Amino acid sequence: CAISVGGENTEAFF.

The J gene is TRBJ2-3, the V gene TRBV10-1; TRBD2 aligns across 14 bases. CDR3 length: 17 amino acids. CDR1 is WNHNN and CDR2 is SYGVQD in the germline V gene (reference sequence). V shed 6 bases and J 6 bases; nucleotides not matched to a gene: 11. The CDR3 DNA sequence: TGCGCCAGCAGCAAGGCACCGGGACTAGCGGGAGCGGATACGCAGTATTTT. Translated: CASSKAPGLAGADTQYF.

V usage is TRBV5-6 and J usage is TRBJ2-5; 11 bases agree with TRBD1. V trimming: 4 bases; J trimming: 5 bases; junction bases outside the gene matches: 10. This CDR3 comprises 16 residues. CDR1 is SGHDT, CDR2 YYEEEE, per germline. The CDR3 loop reads CASSLGTGGNMETQYF. CDR3 nucleotides: TGTGCCAGCAGCCTAGGGACAGGGGGAAATATGGAGACCCAGTACTTC.

V usage is TRBV6-4 and J usage is TRBJ2-1; no definite D call. This CDR3 has 16 residues. Looked up from germline, CDR1 is MRHNA and CDR2 is SNTAGT. Trimming removed 4 bases at V and 5 bases at J, with 18 bases between. In nucleotides, the CDR3 is TGTGCCAGCAGTGGGTCTACTACTCACTTAAACAATGAGCAGTTCTTC. Amino acid sequence: CASSGSTTHLNNEQFF.

V usage is TRBV13 and J usage is TRBJ2-7; maybe TRBD2 (6 bases). With 2 bases removed from V and 5 bases from J, the gap between germline ends came to 7 bases. Germline CDR1 reads PRHDT; CDR2 reads FYEKMQ (reference sequence). CDR3 length equals 12 residues. DNA for the CDR3: TGTGCCAGCAGCTTACAGCGGGACGAGCAGTACTTC. It codes for CASSLQRDEQYF.

The rearrangement links TRBV5-6 to TRBJ2-7; D may be TRBD1 or TRBD2 (5 bases each). V gave up 1 base and J gave up 3 bases, with 14 bases separating them. Germline values: CDR1 SGHDT, CDR2 YYEEEE. The CDR3 is made up of 15 amino acids. DNA for the CDR3: TGTGCCAGCAGCTTGTGGACGGGTGGGGGCTACGAGCAGTACTTC. Its protein is CASSLWTGGGYEQYF.

The rearrangement joins TRBV14 to TRBJ2-2; unclear D gene. With 1 base removed from V and 7 bases from J, the gap between germline ends came to 10 bases. The CDR3 totals 14 residues. Germline V gives CDR1 SGHDN, CDR2 FVKESK. CDR3 sequence: CASSQVGPRGELFF. CDR3 DNA: TGTGCCAGCAGCCAAGTAGGACCGCGCGGGGAGCTGTTTTTT.

The V gene is TRBV4-1, the J gene TRBJ2-7; 11 bases align to TRBD2. Germline assignment: CDR1 MGHRA and CDR2 YSYEKL. Trimming cost V 4 bases and J 1 base; bases outside gene matches: 3. This CDR3 region has 15 residues. CDR3 sequence (DNA): TGCGCCAGCAGCCCGGGACTAGCGGCGTCCTACGAGCAGTACTTC. Its translation is CASSPGLAASYEQYF.

J is TRBJ1-2 and V is TRBV7-9; D call uncertain. This CDR3 has 10 residues. V lost 5 bases and J 8 bases, leaving 6 bases between the germline ends. Germline lookup yields CDR1 SEHNR and CDR2 FQNEAQ (reference sequence). Here the CDR3 reads CASSPAGYTF. The CDR3 DNA reads TGTGCCAGCAGCCCTGCAGGCTACACCTTC. Using reference TRBV7-9 and TRBJ1-2 for the parts outside the CDR3, the full variable domain is DTGVSQNPRHKITKRGQNVTFRCDPISEHNRLYWYRQTLGQGPEFLTYFQNEAQLEKSRLLSDRFSAERPKGSFSTLEIQRTEQGDSAMYLCASSPAGYTFGSGTRLTVV.

This rearrangement joins TRBV7-8 to TRBJ1-3, with TRBD1 identical over 8 bases. Trimming took 3 bases from V and 8 from J; bases not matched to a gene: 9. Germline V gene lookup returns CDR1 SGHVS and CDR2 FQNEAQ. This CDR3 contains 15 residues. As DNA, the CDR3 is TGTGCCAGCAGCTTCAGGGGGCTTCAGGCAGACACCATATATTTT. Protein product: CASSFRGLQADTIYF.